This T cell receptor beta chain was recorded in a study of beta chain features in type 1 diabetes. Study as a whole: Across the samples, around 110,000,000 sorted cells were examined in total.

Staining for CD45RO/CCR7/CD25/CD127/CD95/CD27 allowed sorting of CD4+ naive, central memory, regulatory and stem cell-like memory cells. Investigators reverse transcribed all isolated RNA, so they sequenced expressed TCRB transcripts. An average of about 3.5 million reads was obtained for naive, central memory and regulatory T cell samples. Here immunoSEQ multiplex PCR was the method, and the copy in TCRdb shows in-frame clones only, minus some. The sample yields about 320,000 clones, around 15% seen once. This clone has more than one count but fewer than ten. This CDR3 is 9 amino acids long. Trimming removed 10 bases from V and 9 bases from J, with 9 bases in between. Germline V gene sequence: CDR1 MNHEY, CDR2 SVGAGI.

The sample comprised central memory CD4+ T cells from blood. This sequence was found in a man under 40 in good health. The chain joins TRBV6-5 to TRBJ2-5; D perhaps matches TRBD1 (6 bases). The CDR3 nucleotides are TGTGCCACAGGGGTTCCCCAGTACTTC. Translated: CATGVPQYF.